A selection of T cell receptor beta chains follows, all from one sample in a study of patients and donors after allogeneic stem cell transplantation. TCRdb redid the calling of the RT-PCR reads with MiXCR, one entry per CDR3 protein. This table has about 410,000 distinct CDR3 sequences, about a sixth appearing once. Material: blood, either unsorted or a sorted T cell fraction (not recorded which). These TCRs come from a human donor who was either an allogeneic HSCT recipient or a stem cell or donor lymphocyte infusion donor (not recorded which). It is not recorded whose cells these are; they may come from a transplant donor. CDR3s include the opening cysteine and the closing phenylalanine or tryptophan. D genes are given only for firm matches. Expanded clones get a size class; other rows say once, few or many, or leave the size out.

CDR3 protein: CASVKDRFHEQFF
CDR3 DNA: TGTGCCAGCGTTAAGGACCGATTCCATGAGCAGTTCTTC
clone size: NA
CDR3 length: 13
V gene: TRBV13
J gene: TRBJ2-1
D gene: NA

CDR3 protein: CASSLAPGMTYWQYF
CDR3 DNA: TGTGCCAGCAGCTTGGCCCCAGGGATGACTTATTGGCAGTACTTC
clone size: NA
CDR3 length: 15
V gene: TRBV5-4
J gene: TRBJ2-7
D gene: NA

CDR3 protein: CASSATEGRIHQPQHF
CDR3 DNA: TGTGCCAGCAGCGCGACGGAAGGGAGGATCCATCAGCCCCAGCATTTT
clone size: NA
CDR3 length: 16
V gene: TRBV7-2
J gene: TRBJ1-5
D gene: NA

CDR3 protein: CASSLGYTGELFF
CDR3 DNA: TGTGCCAGCAGCTTGGGTTACACCGGGGAGCTGTTTTTT
clone size: NA
CDR3 length: 13
V gene: TRBV11-2
J gene: TRBJ2-2
D gene: NA

CDR3 protein: CASSPPSSYNEQFF
CDR3 DNA: TGTGCCAGCTCACCCCCTAGCTCCTACAATGAGCAGTTCTTC
clone size: many
CDR3 length: 14
V gene: TRBV18
J gene: TRBJ2-1
D gene: NA

CDR3 protein: CASRRVTGALNTGELFF
CDR3 DNA: TGTGCCAGCAGACGCGTAACGGGGGCCCTGAACACCGGGGAGCTGTTTTTT
clone size: few
CDR3 length: 17
V gene: TRBV6-1
J gene: TRBJ2-2
D gene: NA

CDR3 protein: CAIKMHQGTNTEAFF
CDR3 DNA: TGTGCCATCAAGATGCATCAGGGGACGAACACTGAAGCTTTCTTT
clone size: NA
CDR3 length: 15
V gene: TRBV10-3
J gene: TRBJ1-1
D gene: NA

CDR3 protein: CASSPGVGANVLTF
CDR3 DNA: TGTGCCAGCAGCCCAGGGGTTGGGGCCAACGTCCTGACTTTC
clone size: NA
CDR3 length: 14
V gene: TRBV7-3
J gene: TRBJ2-6
D gene: NA

CDR3 protein: CASSPTRMTDTQYF
CDR3 DNA: TGTGCCAGCAGCCCAACGAGGATGACGGATACGCAGTATTTT
clone size: few
CDR3 length: 14
V gene: TRBV7-9
J gene: TRBJ2-3
D gene: NA

CDR3 protein: CASSLVDEQYF
CDR3 DNA: TGCGCCAGCAGCTTAGTAGACGAGCAGTACTTC
clone size: many
CDR3 length: 11
V gene: TRBV5-1
J gene: TRBJ2-7
D gene: NA

CDR3 protein: CASSLRGGLEQYF
CDR3 DNA: TGTGCCAGCAGCTTAAGGGGGGGACTCGAGCAGTACTTC
clone size: NA
CDR3 length: 13
V gene: TRBV11-2
J gene: TRBJ2-7
D gene: NA

CDR3 protein: CASSFGGEANTEAFF
CDR3 DNA: TGCGCCAGCAGCTTTGGGGGGGAGGCGAACACTGAAGCTTTCTTT
clone size: few
CDR3 length: 15
V gene: TRBV5-1
J gene: TRBJ1-1
D gene: NA

CDR3 protein: CASSLARTSGSFEQYF
CDR3 DNA: TGTGCCAGCAGTTTAGCCCGGACTAGCGGGAGTTTCGAGCAGTACTTC
clone size: few
CDR3 length: 16
V gene: TRBV12-3/TRBV12-4
J gene: TRBJ2-7
D gene: TRBD2

CDR3 protein: CASSLGRHTEAFF
CDR3 DNA: TGCGCCAGCAGCCTCGGAAGGCACACTGAAGCTTTCTTT
clone size: many
CDR3 length: 13
V gene: TRBV4-3
J gene: TRBJ1-1
D gene: NA

CDR3 protein: CASSLDSRSSYEQYF
CDR3 DNA: TGCGCCAGCAGCTTAGACTCCAGGAGCTCCTACGAGCAGTACTTC
clone size: few
CDR3 length: 15
V gene: TRBV5-1
J gene: TRBJ2-7
D gene: NA

CDR3 protein: CSARRLADPWGEQYF
CDR3 DNA: TGCAGTGCTAGACGTCTAGCGGACCCGTGGGGGGAGCAGTACTTC
clone size: NA
CDR3 length: 15
V gene: TRBV20-1
J gene: TRBJ2-7
D gene: TRBD2

CDR3 protein: CSAKTGGAGNTIYF
CDR3 DNA: TGCAGTGCAAAGACAGGGGGCGCTGGAAACACCATATATTTT
clone size: NA
CDR3 length: 14
V gene: TRBV20-1
J gene: TRBJ1-3
D gene: TRBD1

CDR3 protein: CASRRGQGLRQETQYF
CDR3 DNA: TGTGCCAGCCGAAGAGGGCAGGGACTGAGGCAAGAGACCCAGTACTTC
clone size: NA
CDR3 length: 16
V gene: TRBV7-9
J gene: TRBJ2-5
D gene: NA

CDR3 protein: CASSADRAHEQYF
CDR3 DNA: TGTGCCAGCAGTGCGGACAGGGCCCACGAGCAGTACTTC
clone size: NA
CDR3 length: 13
V gene: TRBV2
J gene: TRBJ2-7
D gene: TRBD1

CDR3 protein: CAISRGDPYEQYF
CDR3 DNA: TGTGCCATCTCACGGGGGGACCCCTACGAGCAGTACTTC
clone size: NA
CDR3 length: 13
V gene: TRBV10-3
J gene: TRBJ2-7
D gene: TRBD2

CDR3 protein: CASSLEWQDAGYTF
CDR3 DNA: TGTGCCAGCAGCTTAGAGTGGCAGGATGCAGGCTACACCTTC
clone size: few
CDR3 length: 14
V gene: TRBV7-7
J gene: TRBJ1-2
D gene: NA

CDR3 protein: CSAPDKMDTEAFF
CDR3 DNA: TGCAGTGCTCCGGACAAAATGGACACTGAAGCTTTCTTT
clone size: NA
CDR3 length: 13
V gene: TRBV20-1
J gene: TRBJ1-1
D gene: NA

CDR3 protein: CASSQSGLAGIQETQYF
CDR3 DNA: TGCGCCAGCAGCCAATCCGGACTAGCGGGGATCCAAGAGACCCAGTACTTC
clone size: NA
CDR3 length: 17
V gene: TRBV4-3
J gene: TRBJ2-5
D gene: TRBD2

CDR3 protein: CASSLNPGETQYF
CDR3 DNA: TGTGCCAGCAGCTTAAACCCCGGGGAGACCCAGTACTTC
clone size: NA
CDR3 length: 13
V gene: TRBV7-3
J gene: TRBJ2-5
D gene: NA

CDR3 protein: CSARDRRTGTVELFF
CDR3 DNA: TGCAGTGCTAGAGATCGTAGGACAGGGACCGTGGAGCTGTTTTTT
clone size: few
CDR3 length: 15
V gene: TRBV20-1
J gene: TRBJ2-2
D gene: TRBD1

CDR3 protein: CAGSHGLAGGLEQFF
CDR3 DNA: TGCGCCGGCAGCCACGGACTAGCGGGGGGGCTCGAGCAGTTCTTC
clone size: NA
CDR3 length: 15
V gene: TRBV5-1
J gene: TRBJ2-1
D gene: TRBD2

CDR3 protein: CSARKSFEETQYF
CDR3 DNA: TGCAGTGCTAGAAAGTCGTTCGAGGAGACCCAGTACTTC
clone size: NA
CDR3 length: 13
V gene: TRBV20-1
J gene: TRBJ2-5
D gene: NA

CDR3 protein: CASSLPDRFEKLFF
CDR3 DNA: TGCGCCAGCAGCCTCCCGGACAGGTTCGAAAAACTGTTTTTT
clone size: NA
CDR3 length: 14
V gene: TRBV5-1
J gene: TRBJ1-4
D gene: TRBD1

CDR3 protein: CAFLEPNTGELFF
CDR3 DNA: TGCGCGTTCTTAGAACCGAACACCGGGGAGCTGTTTTTT
clone size: few
CDR3 length: 13
V gene: TRBV2
J gene: TRBJ2-2
D gene: NA

CDR3 protein: CASSAEPRDIQYF
CDR3 DNA: TGTGCCAGCAGCGCGGAGCCTAGGGACATTCAGTACTTC
clone size: few
CDR3 length: 13
V gene: TRBV7-9
J gene: TRBJ2-4
D gene: NA

CDR3 protein: CASSRLGSYEQYF
CDR3 DNA: TGTGCCAGCAGCCGTCTGGGCTCCTACGAGCAGTACTTC
clone size: few
CDR3 length: 13
V gene: TRBV7-9
J gene: TRBJ2-7
D gene: NA

CDR3 protein: CSASAGAGTEAFF
CDR3 DNA: TGCAGTGCTAGTGCAGGGGCTGGGACTGAAGCTTTCTTT
clone size: NA
CDR3 length: 13
V gene: TRBV20-1
J gene: TRBJ1-1
D gene: NA

CDR3 protein: CASSSYGAYTGELFF
CDR3 DNA: TGTGCCAGCAGTTCTTATGGGGCTTACACCGGGGAGCTGTTTTTT
clone size: NA
CDR3 length: 15
V gene: TRBV7-2
J gene: TRBJ2-2
D gene: NA

CDR3 protein: CASSSGTGGLWANVLTF
CDR3 DNA: TGTGCCAGCAGTTCCGGGACAGGGGGCCTCTGGGCCAACGTCCTGACTTTC
clone size: NA
CDR3 length: 17
V gene: TRBV12-3/TRBV12-4
J gene: TRBJ2-6
D gene: TRBD1

CDR3 protein: CSARSLAGATYEQYF
CDR3 DNA: TGCAGTGCTAGGTCACTAGCGGGGGCGACCTACGAGCAGTACTTC
clone size: NA
CDR3 length: 15
V gene: TRBV20-1
J gene: TRBJ2-7
D gene: TRBD2

CDR3 protein: CATWARNYGYTF
CDR3 DNA: TGTGCCACCTGGGCGAGAAACTATGGCTACACCTTC
clone size: NA
CDR3 length: 12
V gene: TRBV10-3
J gene: TRBJ1-2
D gene: NA

CDR3 protein: CASSVGPPYEQYF
CDR3 DNA: TGTGCCAGCAGCGTAGGCCCCCCGTACGAGCAGTACTTC
clone size: few
CDR3 length: 13
V gene: TRBV9
J gene: TRBJ2-7
D gene: NA

CDR3 protein: CASSLYSAGELFF
CDR3 DNA: TGTGCCAGCAGTTTATACTCGGCGGGGGAGCTGTTTTTT
clone size: many
CDR3 length: 13
V gene: TRBV12-3/TRBV12-4
J gene: TRBJ2-2
D gene: NA

CDR3 protein: CSARDWGGDYNEQFF
CDR3 DNA: TGCAGTGCTAGAGATTGGGGCGGGGACTACAATGAGCAGTTCTTC
clone size: NA
CDR3 length: 15
V gene: TRBV20-1
J gene: TRBJ2-1
D gene: NA

CDR3 protein: CASRGDGNNEQFF
CDR3 DNA: TGTGCCAGTCGGGGGGACGGTAACAATGAGCAGTTCTTC
clone size: once
CDR3 length: 13
V gene: TRBV14
J gene: TRBJ2-1
D gene: TRBD2

CDR3 protein: CASRETGDDEQYF
CDR3 DNA: TGTGCCAGCAGGGAGACAGGGGACGACGAGCAGTACTTC
clone size: NA
CDR3 length: 13
V gene: TRBV25-1
J gene: TRBJ2-7
D gene: TRBD1

CDR3 protein: CASTLGKYGGVDTEAFF
CDR3 DNA: TGTGCCAGCACTCTGGGGAAATACGGGGGAGTGGACACTGAAGCTTTCTTT
clone size: few
CDR3 length: 17
V gene: TRBV12-3/TRBV12-4
J gene: TRBJ1-1
D gene: NA